The 12 T cell receptor beta chains given below trace back to one sample, sequenced in a study of blood T cell repertoires in COVID-19. Sequencing was performed with immunoSEQ multiplex PCR; in TCRdb, only in-frame clones are kept and a portion is missing. Here the sample spans about 190,000 clones, roughly 80% being singletons. The sample comprised peripheral blood. These receptors were collected from a man between 60 and 70 years old with active or convalescent COVID-19.

The rearrangement joins TRBV5-1 to TRBJ2-5; 10 nucleotides line up with TRBD1. J was trimmed by 2 bases and V by 6 bases; bases with no gene match: 7. From germline, CDR1 is SGHRS and CDR2 YFSETQ. The CDR3 totals 15 residues. The CDR3 spells CASTDRDRGQETQYF. The CDR3 coding sequence is TGCGCCAGCACCGACCGGGACAGGGGTCAAGAGACCCAGTACTTC. The full variable domain, completed using reference TRBV5-1 and TRBJ2-5, is KAGVTQTPRYLIKTRGQQVTLSCSPISGHRSVSWYQQTPGQGLQFLFEYFSETQRNKGNFPGRFSGRQFSNSRSEMNVSTLELGDSALYLCASTDRDRGQETQYFGPGTRLLVL.

The chain combines TRBV5-1 with TRBJ2-2; a weak D match, TRBD1 (6 bases). V shed 4 bases and J shed 2 bases, with 21 bases lying between them. CDR1 SGHRS and CDR2 YFSETQ come from the germline V gene. The CDR3 runs to 18 residues. The CDR3 DNA is TGCGCCAGCAGCCTGGGCCTGACACCAGGGGTTAACACCGGGGAGCTGTTTTTT. Translated, it gives CASSLGLTPGVNTGELFF.

The chain is built from TRBV6-5 and TRBJ1-5, with a possible D match to TRBD1 (5 bases). The V gene's germline CDR1 is MNHEY and CDR2 SVGAGI. V gave up 6 bases and J gave up 5 bases, with 17 bases separating them. CDR3 length: 15 residues. The CDR3 here is CASSRSGGTDQPQHF. The CDR3 DNA follows: TGTGCCAGCAGCCGGTCGGGGGGAACGGATCAGCCCCAGCATTTT.

This clone was detected a few times. V usage is TRBV15 and J usage is TRBJ2-3; TRBD2 agrees at 8 bases. CDR1 and CDR2 (germline): LNHNV, YYDKDF (reference sequence). V shed 9 bases and J 4 bases; nucleotides not matched to a gene: 12. The CDR3 length is 15 residues. CDR3 DNA: TGTGCCACTCGGGAGGGCACAACCCGGGCAGATACGCAGTATTTT. Its protein product is CATREGTTRADTQYF.

The gene calls are TRBV19 and TRBJ1-5; 9 nucleotides match TRBD1. This CDR3 is built from 15 residues. Germline CDR1 is LNHDA and CDR2 is SQIVND (reference sequence). Trimming cost V 3 bases and J 3 bases; bases outside gene matches: 3. For the CDR3, the DNA is TGTGCCAGTAGTATGGGGACAGGGTACAATCAGCCCCAGCATTTT. Translating it yields CASSMGTGYNQPQHF.

This chain joins TRBV10-3 and TRBJ2-7; D possibly corresponds to TRBD1 (5 bases). The length of the CDR3 is 14 residues. From germline, CDR1 is ENHRY and CDR2 SYGVKD. V lost 7 bases to trimming and J lost 5 bases, with 18 bases between them. The CDR3 DNA reads as TGTGCCATCATGCGCTCAGGGAATGAAAACGAGCAGTACTTC. This translates into CAIMRSGNENEQYF.

This clone was detected a few times. This rearrangement joins TRBV10-3 to TRBJ1-2; 7 nucleotides line up with TRBD1. The CDR3 extends over 14 amino acids. From germline, CDR1 is ENHRY and CDR2 SYGVKD. V dropped 6 bases and J dropped 0; count of bases not matched to a gene: 4. In DNA, the CDR3 is TGTGCCATCAGAGAGACAGGGTCTAACTATGGCTACACCTTC. Its protein is CAIRETGSNYGYTF.

The gene calls are TRBV5-5 and TRBJ1-5, with no clear D. This CDR3 region has 14 residues. CDR1 and CDR2 from the germline V gene are SGHKS and YYEKEE (reference sequence). V was clipped by 1 base and J by 0 bases, with 5 bases between them. The CDR3 DNA follows: TGTGCCAGCAGCTTGACAGATAGCAATCAGCCCCAGCATTTT. It encodes CASSLTDSNQPQHF.

CDR3 amino acids: CASSLARASGRGHEQYF. The CDR3 nucleotides are TGTGCCAGCAGCTTAGCGCGGGCTAGCGGGAGGGGCCACGAGCAGTACTTC. This rearrangement joins TRBV7-6 to TRBJ2-7; 12 bases are a match to TRBD2. After removal of 0 bases from V and 5 bases from J, the junction contained 8 bases not matched to a gene. The germline V gene encodes CDR1 SGHVS and CDR2 FNYEAQ. This CDR3 spans 17 amino acids. Full variable domain (rest looked up from reference TRBV7-6 and TRBJ2-7): GAGVSQSPRYKVTKRGQDVALRCDPISGHVSLYWYRQALGQGPEFLTYFNYEAQQDKSGLPNDRFSAERPEGSISTLTIQRTEQRDSAMYRCASSLARASGRGHEQYFGPGTRLTVT.

This chain connects TRBV19 to TRBJ1-5, with 8 bases aligning to TRBD1. Germline CDR1 LNHDA, CDR2 SQIVND (reference sequence). Trimming at V came to 5 bases and at J to 5 bases, leaving 2 bases not matched to a gene. The CDR3 runs to 13 residues. The CDR3 DNA reads as TGTGCCAGTAGTCTGGACAGGGATCAGCCCCAGCATTTT. Protein: CASSLDRDQPQHF. The full variable domain, completed using reference TRBV19 and TRBJ1-5, is DGGITQSPKYLFRKEGQNVTLSCEQNLNHDAMYWYRQDPGQGLRLIYYSQIVNDFQKGDIAEGYSVSREKKESFPLTVTSAQKNPTAFYLCASSLDRDQPQHFGDGTRLSIL.

The rearrangement uses TRBV30 and TRBJ1-3, with 7 bases fitting TRBD1. This CDR3 region has 12 residues. Per germline, CDR1 GTSNPN and CDR2 SVGIG (reference sequence). V shed 7 bases and J 4 bases; nucleotides not matched to a gene: 4. The CDR3 region is CAFDRAGNTIYF. The CDR3 nucleotides read TGTGCCTTCGACAGGGCAGGAAACACCATATATTTT.

The V gene is TRBV9, the J gene TRBJ2-2, with 11 bases matching TRBD1. Germline assignment: CDR1 SGDLS and CDR2 YYNGEE. Trimming took 3 bases from V and 5 from J; bases not matched to a gene: 9. This CDR3 comprises 17 residues. The CDR3 DNA sequence: TGTGCCAGCAGCGAAGGACAGGGGGCTAGCTCTACCGGGGAGCTGTTTTTT. Its translation: CASSEGQGASSTGELFF.